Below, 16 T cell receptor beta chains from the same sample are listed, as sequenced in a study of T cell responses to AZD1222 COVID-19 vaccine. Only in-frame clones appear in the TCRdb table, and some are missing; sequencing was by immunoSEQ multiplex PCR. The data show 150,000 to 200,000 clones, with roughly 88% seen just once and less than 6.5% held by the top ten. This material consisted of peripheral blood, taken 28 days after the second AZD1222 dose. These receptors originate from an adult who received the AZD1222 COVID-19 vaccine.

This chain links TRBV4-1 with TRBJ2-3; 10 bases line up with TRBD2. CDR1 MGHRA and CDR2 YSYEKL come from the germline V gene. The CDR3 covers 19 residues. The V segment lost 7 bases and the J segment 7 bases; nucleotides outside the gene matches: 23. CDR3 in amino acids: CASTLGSSGRVNRVYTQYF. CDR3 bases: TGCGCCAGCACCCTAGGGAGCAGCGGGAGGGTAAATCGCGTATATACGCAGTATTTT.

CDR3: CASRPGTLNSPLHF. The CDR3 nucleotides are TGTGCCAGTAGGCCCGGGACTTTAAATTCACCCCTCCACTTT. The V gene is TRBV19, the J gene TRBJ1-6; D may be TRBD1 (5 bases). CDR3 length equals 14 residues. V gave up 6 bases and J gave up 7 bases, with 13 bases separating them. CDR1 and CDR2 (germline): LNHDA, SQIVND (reference sequence).

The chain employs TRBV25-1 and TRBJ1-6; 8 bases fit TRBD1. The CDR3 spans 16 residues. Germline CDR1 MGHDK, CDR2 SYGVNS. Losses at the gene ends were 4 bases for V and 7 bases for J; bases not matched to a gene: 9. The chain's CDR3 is CASSGIPGGVNSPLHF. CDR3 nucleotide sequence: TGTGCCAGCAGTGGAATTCCAGGGGGCGTGAATTCACCCCTCCACTTT.

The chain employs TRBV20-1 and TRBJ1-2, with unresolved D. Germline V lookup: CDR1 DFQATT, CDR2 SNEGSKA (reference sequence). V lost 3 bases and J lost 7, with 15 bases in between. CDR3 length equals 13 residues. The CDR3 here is CSASPTGVGGYTF. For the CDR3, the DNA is TGCAGTGCTAGTCCTACCGGGGTTGGTGGCTACACCTTC.

The CDR3 spells CASSQTGLRNQRTSTDTQYF. The CDR3 DNA reads TGTGCCAGCAGCCAGACTGGCTTGAGAAATCAGCGAACTAGCACAGATACGCAGTATTTT. This chain joins TRBV5-5 and TRBJ2-3; D is ambiguous. V lost 4 bases and J lost 0, with 27 bases in between. The CDR3 is 20 residues long. From germline, CDR1 is SGHKS and CDR2 YYEKEE (reference sequence).

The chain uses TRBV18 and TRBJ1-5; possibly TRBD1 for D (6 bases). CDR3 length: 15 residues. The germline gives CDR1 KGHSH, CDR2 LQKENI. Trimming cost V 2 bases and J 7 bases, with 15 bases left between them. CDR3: CASSPRQGREQPQHF. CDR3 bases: TGTGCCAGCTCACCAAGGCAGGGGCGAGAACAGCCCCAGCATTTT.

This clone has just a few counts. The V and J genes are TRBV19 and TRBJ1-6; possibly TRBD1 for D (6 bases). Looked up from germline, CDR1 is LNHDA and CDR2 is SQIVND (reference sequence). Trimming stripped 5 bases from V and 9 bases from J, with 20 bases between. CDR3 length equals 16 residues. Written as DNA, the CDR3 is TGTGCCAGTAGTGTCGCAGGGGTAGGTTTGAGTTCACCCCTCCACTTT. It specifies CASSVAGVGLSSPLHF.

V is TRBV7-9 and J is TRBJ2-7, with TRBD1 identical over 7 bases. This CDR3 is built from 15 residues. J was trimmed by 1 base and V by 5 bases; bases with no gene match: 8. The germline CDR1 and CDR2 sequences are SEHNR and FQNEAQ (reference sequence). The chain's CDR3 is CASSGGQPSSYEQYF. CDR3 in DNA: TGTGCCAGCAGCGGGGGACAGCCGTCTTCCTACGAGCAGTACTTC. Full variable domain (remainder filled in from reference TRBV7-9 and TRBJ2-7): DTGVSQNPRHKITKRGQNVTFRCDPISEHNRLYWYRQTLGQGPEFLTYFQNEAQLEKSRLLSDRFSAERPKGSFSTLEIQRTEQGDSAMYLCASSGGQPSSYEQYFGPGTRLTVT.

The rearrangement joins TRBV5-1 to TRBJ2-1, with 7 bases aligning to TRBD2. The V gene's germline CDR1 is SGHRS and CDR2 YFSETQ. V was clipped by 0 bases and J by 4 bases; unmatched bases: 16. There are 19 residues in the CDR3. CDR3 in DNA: TGCGCCAGCAGCTTGGGACTCAACCCCCCCGCTAGCGGATACAATGAGCAGTTCTTC. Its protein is CASSLGLNPPASGYNEQFF.

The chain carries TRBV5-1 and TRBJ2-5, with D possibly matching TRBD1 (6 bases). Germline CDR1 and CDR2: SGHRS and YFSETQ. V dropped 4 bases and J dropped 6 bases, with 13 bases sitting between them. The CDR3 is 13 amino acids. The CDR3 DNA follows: TGCGCCAGCAGCATGACTACAGGGAAGACCCAGTACTTC. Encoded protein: CASSMTTGKTQYF.

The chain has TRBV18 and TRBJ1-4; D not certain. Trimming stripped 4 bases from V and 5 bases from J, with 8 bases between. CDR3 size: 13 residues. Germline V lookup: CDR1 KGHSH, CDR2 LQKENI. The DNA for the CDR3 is TGTGCCAGCTCACGCGCCAGGAATGAAAAACTGTTTTTT. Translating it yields CASSRARNEKLFF.

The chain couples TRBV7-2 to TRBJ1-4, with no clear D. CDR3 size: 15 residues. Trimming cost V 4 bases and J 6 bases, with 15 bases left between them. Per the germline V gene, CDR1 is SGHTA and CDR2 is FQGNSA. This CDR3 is CASSSQSGSDEKLFF. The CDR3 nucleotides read TGTGCCAGCAGCTCCCAATCCGGCAGTGATGAAAAACTGTTTTTT. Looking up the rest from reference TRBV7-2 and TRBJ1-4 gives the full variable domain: GAGVSQSPSNKVTEKGKDVELRCDPISGHTALYWYRQSLGQGLEFLIYFQGNSAPDKSGLPSDRFSAERTGGSVSTLTIQRTQQEDSAVYLCASSSQSGSDEKLFFGSGTQLSVL.

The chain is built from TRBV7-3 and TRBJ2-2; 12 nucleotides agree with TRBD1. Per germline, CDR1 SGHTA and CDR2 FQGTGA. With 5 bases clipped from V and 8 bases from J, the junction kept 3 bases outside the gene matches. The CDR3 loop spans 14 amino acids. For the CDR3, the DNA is TGTGCCAGCAGCCGGGACAGGGGGCCGGGGGAGCTGTTTTTT. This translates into CASSRDRGPGELFF.

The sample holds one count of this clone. The DNA for the CDR3 is TGTGCCAGCAGCGACCGGGACGGGAGCTACGAGCAGTACTTC. It yields the protein CASSDRDGSYEQYF. This rearrangement joins TRBV5-4 to TRBJ2-7, with a possible D match to TRBD2 (6 bases). The V end lost 4 bases, the J end lost 3 bases, and 14 bases lay between the germline ends. CDR1 and CDR2 from the germline V gene are SGHNT and YYREEE (reference sequence). This CDR3 region has 14 residues.

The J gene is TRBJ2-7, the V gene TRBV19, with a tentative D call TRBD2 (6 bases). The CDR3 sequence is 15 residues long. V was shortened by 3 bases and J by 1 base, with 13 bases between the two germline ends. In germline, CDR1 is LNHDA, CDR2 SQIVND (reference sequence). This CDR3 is CASSIAGQVSYEQYF. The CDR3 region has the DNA TGTGCCAGTAGTATTGCGGGGCAAGTATCCTACGAGCAGTACTTC. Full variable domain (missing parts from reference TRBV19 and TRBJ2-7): DGGITQSPKYLFRKEGQNVTLSCEQNLNHDAMYWYRQDPGQGLRLIYYSQIVNDFQKGDIAEGYSVSREKKESFPLTVTSAQKNPTAFYLCASSIAGQVSYEQYFGPGTRLTVT.

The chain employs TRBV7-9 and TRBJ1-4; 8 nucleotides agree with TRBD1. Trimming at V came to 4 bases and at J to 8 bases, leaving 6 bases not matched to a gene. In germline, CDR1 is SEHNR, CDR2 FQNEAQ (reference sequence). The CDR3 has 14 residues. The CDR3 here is CASSSTGVWEKLFF. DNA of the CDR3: TGTGCCAGCAGCTCGACAGGGGTCTGGGAAAAACTGTTTTTT.